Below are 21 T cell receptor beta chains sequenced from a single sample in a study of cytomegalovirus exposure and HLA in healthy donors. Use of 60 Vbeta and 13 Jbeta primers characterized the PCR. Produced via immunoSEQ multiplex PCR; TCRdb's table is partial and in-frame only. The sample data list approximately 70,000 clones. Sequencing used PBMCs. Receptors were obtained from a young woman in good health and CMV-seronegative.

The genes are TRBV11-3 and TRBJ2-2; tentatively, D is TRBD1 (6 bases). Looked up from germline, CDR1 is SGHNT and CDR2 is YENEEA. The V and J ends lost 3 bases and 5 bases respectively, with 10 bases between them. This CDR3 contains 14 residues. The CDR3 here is CASSLRQETGELFF. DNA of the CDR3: TGTGCCAGCAGCTTGCGACAGGAGACCGGGGAGCTGTTTTTT. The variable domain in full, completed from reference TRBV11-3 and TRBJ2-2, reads EAGVVQSPRYKIIEKKQPVAFWCNPISGHNTLYWYLQNLGQGPELLIRYENEEAVDDSQLPKDRFSAERLKGVDSTLKIQPAELGDSAVYLCASSLRQETGELFFGEGSRLTVL.

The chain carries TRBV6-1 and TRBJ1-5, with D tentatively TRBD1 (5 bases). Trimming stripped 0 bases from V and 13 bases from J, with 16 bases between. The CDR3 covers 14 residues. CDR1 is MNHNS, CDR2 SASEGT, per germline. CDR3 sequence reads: CASSEATDYKPQHF. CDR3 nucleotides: TGTGCCAGCAGTGAAGCGACAGATTATAAACCTCAGCATTTT.

For the CDR3, the DNA is TGTGCCAGCACCCGGACAGGCCAAGCTTTCTTT. The encoded protein is CASTRTGQAFF. The rearrangement joins TRBV28 to TRBJ1-1; TRBD1 aligns across 7 bases. The CDR3 spans 11 residues. Trimming cost V 7 bases and J 9 bases; bases outside gene matches: 5. Germline assignment: CDR1 MDHEN and CDR2 SYDVKM.

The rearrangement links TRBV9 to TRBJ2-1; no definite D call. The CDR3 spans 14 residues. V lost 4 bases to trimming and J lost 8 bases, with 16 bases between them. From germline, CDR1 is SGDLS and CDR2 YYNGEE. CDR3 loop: CASSSWADGDEQFF. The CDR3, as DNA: TGTGCCAGCAGCTCTTGGGCCGACGGCGATGAGCAGTTCTTC.

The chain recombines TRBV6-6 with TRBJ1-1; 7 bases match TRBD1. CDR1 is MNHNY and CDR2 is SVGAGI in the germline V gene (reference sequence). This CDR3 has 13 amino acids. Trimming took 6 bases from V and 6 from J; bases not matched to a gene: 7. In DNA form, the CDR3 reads TGTGCCAGCAGACAGGGGCTTGGGGCTGAAGCTTTCTTT. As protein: CASRQGLGAEAFF.

DNA for the CDR3: TGTGCCAGCTCACCTGACTCGGTCGGGTCCCAGCATTTT. It is translated as CASSPDSVGSQHF. The chain has TRBV18 and TRBJ1-5; unclear D gene. Looked up from germline, CDR1 is KGHSH and CDR2 is LQKENI. V lost 3 bases, J lost 11 bases, and 14 bases lay in between. This CDR3 is built from 13 residues.

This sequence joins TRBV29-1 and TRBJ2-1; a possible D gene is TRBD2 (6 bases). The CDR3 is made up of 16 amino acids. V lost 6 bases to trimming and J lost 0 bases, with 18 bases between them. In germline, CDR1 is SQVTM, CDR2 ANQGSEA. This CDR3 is CSVKSYSGLSYNEQFF. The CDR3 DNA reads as TGCAGCGTAAAATCCTACTCGGGACTCTCCTACAATGAGCAGTTCTTC.

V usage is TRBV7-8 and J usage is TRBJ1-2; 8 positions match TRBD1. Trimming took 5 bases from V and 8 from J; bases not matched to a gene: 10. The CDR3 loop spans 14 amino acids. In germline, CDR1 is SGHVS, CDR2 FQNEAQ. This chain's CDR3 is CASSLRQGTWGYTF. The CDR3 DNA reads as TGTGCCAGCAGCCTACGACAGGGGACTTGGGGCTACACCTTC.

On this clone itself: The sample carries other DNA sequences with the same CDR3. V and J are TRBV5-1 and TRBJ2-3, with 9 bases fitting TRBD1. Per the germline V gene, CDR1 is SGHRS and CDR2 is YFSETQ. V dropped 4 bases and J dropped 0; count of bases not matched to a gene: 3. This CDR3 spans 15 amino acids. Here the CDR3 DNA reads TGCGCCAGCAGCCTACAGGGGGCAAGCACAGATACGCAGTATTTT. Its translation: CASSLQGASTDTQYF.

The CDR3 reads CASSAGTGGGRGYTF. The CDR3, as DNA: TGTGCCAGCAGCGCAGGGACAGGAGGAGGGCGTGGCTACACCTTC. The chain has TRBV9 and TRBJ1-2, with 8 bases identical to TRBD1. J was trimmed by 7 bases and V by 3 bases; bases with no gene match: 11. The CDR3 length is 15 residues. Germline CDR1 reads SGDLS; CDR2 reads YYNGEE.

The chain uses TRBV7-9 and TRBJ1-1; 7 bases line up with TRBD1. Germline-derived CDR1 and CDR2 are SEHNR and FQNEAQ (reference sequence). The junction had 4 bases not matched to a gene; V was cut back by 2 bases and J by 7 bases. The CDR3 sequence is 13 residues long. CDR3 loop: CASSLLGQLEAFF. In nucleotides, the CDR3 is TGTGCCAGCAGCTTATTGGGACAGCTTGAAGCTTTCTTT.

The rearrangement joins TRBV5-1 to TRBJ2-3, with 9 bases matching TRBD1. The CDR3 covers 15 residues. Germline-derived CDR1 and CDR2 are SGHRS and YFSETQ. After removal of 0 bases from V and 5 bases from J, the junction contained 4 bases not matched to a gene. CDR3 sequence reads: CASSLAGQGGDTQYF. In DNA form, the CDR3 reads TGCGCCAGCAGCTTGGCGGGACAGGGTGGAGATACGCAGTATTTT.

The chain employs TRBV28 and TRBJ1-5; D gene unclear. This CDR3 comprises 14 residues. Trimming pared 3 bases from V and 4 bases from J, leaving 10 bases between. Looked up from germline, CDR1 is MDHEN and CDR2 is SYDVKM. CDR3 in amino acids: CASSLAPRNQPQHF. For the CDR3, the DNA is TGTGCCAGCAGTTTGGCCCCCAGGAATCAGCCCCAGCATTTT.

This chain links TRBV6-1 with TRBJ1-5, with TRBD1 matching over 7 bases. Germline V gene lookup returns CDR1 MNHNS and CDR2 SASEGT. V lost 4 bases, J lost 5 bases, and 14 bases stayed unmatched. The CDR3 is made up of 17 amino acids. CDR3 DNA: TGTGCCAGCAGTGCCCACCGACAGGGACTTTTCCATCAGCCCCAGCATTTT. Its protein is CASSAHRQGLFHQPQHF.

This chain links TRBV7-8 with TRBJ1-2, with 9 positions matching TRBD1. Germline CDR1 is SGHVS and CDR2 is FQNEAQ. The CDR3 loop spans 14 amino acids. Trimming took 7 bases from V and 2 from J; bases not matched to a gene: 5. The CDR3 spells CASKVGTGNYGYTF. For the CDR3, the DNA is TGTGCCAGCAAGGTCGGGACAGGGAACTATGGCTACACCTTC.

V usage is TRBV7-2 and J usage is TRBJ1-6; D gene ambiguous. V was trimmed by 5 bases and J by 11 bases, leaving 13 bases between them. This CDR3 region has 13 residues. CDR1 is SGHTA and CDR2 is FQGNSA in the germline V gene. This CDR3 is CASSLGGPPPLHF. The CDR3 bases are TGTGCCAGCAGCCTGGGAGGACCACCACCCCTCCACTTT.

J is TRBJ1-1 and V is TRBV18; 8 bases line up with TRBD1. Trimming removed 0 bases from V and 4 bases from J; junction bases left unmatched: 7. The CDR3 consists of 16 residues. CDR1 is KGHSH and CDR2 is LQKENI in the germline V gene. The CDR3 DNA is TGTGCCAGCTCACCACCGACGGGACAGGTAGGCACTGAAGCTTTCTTT. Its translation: CASSPPTGQVGTEAFF.

The CDR3 sequence is CASSVDRSSYEQYF. CDR3 DNA: TGTGCCAGCAGCGTCGACAGGAGCTCCTACGAGCAGTACTTC. The chain recombines TRBV7-8 with TRBJ2-7, with D perhaps TRBD1 (6 bases). Germline V gives CDR1 SGHVS, CDR2 FQNEAQ. Trimming removed 5 bases at V and 0 bases at J, with 11 bases between. The CDR3 has 14 residues.

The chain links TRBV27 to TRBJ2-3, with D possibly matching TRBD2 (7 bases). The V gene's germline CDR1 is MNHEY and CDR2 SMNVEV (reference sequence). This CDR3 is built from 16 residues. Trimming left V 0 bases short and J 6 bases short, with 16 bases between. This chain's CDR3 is CASSLSGGGQGDTQYF. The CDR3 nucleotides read TGTGCCAGCAGTTTATCGGGGGGGGGCCAGGGGGATACGCAGTATTTT.

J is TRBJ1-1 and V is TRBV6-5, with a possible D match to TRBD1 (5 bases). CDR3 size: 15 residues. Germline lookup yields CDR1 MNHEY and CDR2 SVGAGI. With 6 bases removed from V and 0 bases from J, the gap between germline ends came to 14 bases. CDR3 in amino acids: CASRTAGTLNTEAFF. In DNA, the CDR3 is TGTGCCAGCAGGACAGCAGGGACTCTGAACACTGAAGCTTTCTTT.

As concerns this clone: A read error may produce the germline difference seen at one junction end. CDR3 region: CASIELAGITDTQYF. CDR3 DNA sequence: TGTGCCAGCATTGAACTAGCGGGAATCACAGATACGCAGTATTTT. V usage is TRBV2 and J usage is TRBJ2-3; 10 bases fit TRBD2. This CDR3 is built from 15 residues. Germline lookup yields CDR1 SNHLY and CDR2 FYNNEI.